This TCR beta chain was recovered during a study of blood T cells in healthy people across ages. Study-level findings and limits: Older age went with lower TCR beta diversity per million T cells, in a roughly linear way. Since the PBMCs were unsorted, naive and antigen-experienced cells could not be conclusively compared. TCR beta diversity tracked closely with naive T cell percentage.

V shed 0 bases, J shed 7 bases, and the junction held 6 bases outside the gene matches. The germline V gene encodes CDR1 MNHNY and CDR2 SVGAGI (reference sequence). This CDR3 contains 16 residues. Through a sample-barcoded 5' primer and a J-beta primer mix, a second PCR was run for roughly 6 to 11 cycles. Template switching added a 12-random-nucleotide identifier to every cDNA molecule. TCRdb re-analysed the 5' RACE reads in MiXCR, keeping a single row per CDR3 protein. The sample shows under 2,000,000 distinct CDR3 sequences, about 49% of them seen only once. Notes on this clonotype: Its antigen is not identified.

The sample comprised blood. The source of this sequence is a woman aged 40 to 50 in good health. The rearrangement uses TRBV6-6 and TRBJ1-2; TRBD1 matches 12 bases. CDR3 sequence reads: CASSYSPGQGAGGYTF. In DNA form, the CDR3 reads TGTGCCAGCAGTTACTCTCCGGGACAGGGGGCGGGTGGCTACACCTTC.